Listed here are 27 T cell receptor beta chains from one sample, sequenced in a study of spatial heterogeneity in lung cancer. TCRdb reanalysed the 5' RACE reads using MiXCR and keeps one entry per CDR3 protein. The sample holds around 10,000 distinct CDR3 sequences; approximately 15% are singletons and the top ten take 14%. General study points: Counts of expanded intratumoral alpha and beta TCRs tracked tumor mutation counts.

Antigens of these TCRs are unknown. Time point: sample taken at primary tumor resection. The specimen comprised lung tumor tissue, sampled at surgery. These receptors were obtained from a male donor with early-stage non-small cell lung cancer.

Regarding this clonotype: Being off target in a library aimed at alpha chains, this beta chain has a size of little meaning. The chain uses TRBV7-8 and TRBJ1-2; a weak D match, TRBD1 (5 bases). CDR3 length: 15 amino acids. V was cut by 5 bases and J by 0 bases, with 13 bases left in between. Germline values: CDR1 SGHVS, CDR2 FQNEAQ. CDR3 nucleotides: TGTGCCAGCAGCACCGACAGCCAACCTAACTATGGCTACACCTTC. Translation: CASSTDSQPNYGYTF.

There are many counts of this clonotype. This beta chain is an unintended read in a library built for alpha chains; its size means little. The genes are TRBV12-3 or TRBV12-4 and TRBJ2-3, with 10 bases matching TRBD2. J lost 3 bases, V lost 8 bases, and 8 bases had no gene match. This CDR3 comprises 15 residues. CDR3 nucleotide sequence: TGTGCCAGCGCCAGGACTAGCGGATTGACAGATACGCAGTATTTT. It encodes CASARTSGLTDTQYF.

The table lists this clonotype with many counts. This beta chain is a stray read from a library made for alpha chains; its abundance is not meaningful. The chain carries TRBV12-3 or TRBV12-4 and TRBJ2-7, with 7 positions matching TRBD2. Unmatched junction bases numbered 9, after V lost 2 bases and J lost 5 bases. The CDR3 consists of 15 residues. The CDR3 DNA sequence: TGTGCCAGCAGTTTATCTTCGGGAGGCGCCCACGAGCAGTACTTC. As protein: CASSLSSGGAHEQYF.

This clonotype showed up many times. Little can be read into the size of this beta chain, an off-target read in a library designed for alpha chains. The chain employs TRBV3-1 and TRBJ2-2; D is unresolved. V gave up 6 bases and J gave up 6 bases, with 8 bases separating them. The CDR3 is made up of 12 amino acids. Germline V CDR1 and CDR2: LGHDT, YNNKEL (reference sequence). The CDR3: CASRLLPGELFF. The CDR3 bases are TGTGCCAGCAGACTTCTACCCGGGGAGCTGTTTTTT. The whole variable domain, remainder taken from reference TRBV3-1 and TRBJ2-2, is DTAVSQTPKYLVTQMGNDKSIKCEQNLGHDTMYWYKQDSKKFLKIMFSYNNKELIINETVPNRFSPKSPDKAHLNLHINSLELGDSAVYFCASRLLPGELFFGEGSRLTVL.

This clonotype was counted ten times or more. A library prepared for alpha chains yielded this beta chain as an off-target read; its size is of little meaning. The V call is TRBV12-3 or TRBV12-4, the J call TRBJ1-2; 7 nucleotides align to TRBD1. CDR3 length: 13 amino acids. V shed 7 bases, J shed 7 bases, and the junction held 9 bases outside the gene matches. CDR3 in amino acids: CASNFGQAGGYTF. The DNA of the CDR3 is TGTGCCAGCAATTTCGGACAGGCAGGTGGCTACACCTTC.

This clonotype was seen ten or more times. For a library built for alpha chains, this beta chain is a stray read; little rests on its size. This chain links TRBV28 with TRBJ2-5; D is unclear. V was trimmed by 2 bases and J by 3 bases, leaving 13 bases between them. Per germline, CDR1 MDHEN and CDR2 SYDVKM. There are 15 residues in the CDR3. In nucleotides, the CDR3 is TGTGCCAGCAGTTTAAGCAGACGACAAAAAGAGACCCAGTACTTC. Amino acids: CASSLSRRQKETQYF.

This clonotype counts as medium-sized. This beta chain represents an off-target read in a library built for alpha chains; its size is of limited meaning. The rearrangement uses TRBV12-3 or TRBV12-4 and TRBJ2-2, with D maybe TRBD1 (5 bases). V was clipped by 7 bases and J by 2 bases, with 14 bases between them. The CDR3 totals 15 residues. CDR3 in amino acids: CASIRQLSNTGELFF. CDR3 sequence (DNA): TGTGCCAGCATTAGACAGCTTTCCAACACCGGGGAGCTGTTTTTT.

This clonotype was detected ten times or more. This beta chain came through as a stray read in a library set up for alpha chains, and its size says little. The chain carries TRBV2 and TRBJ1-5, with TRBD1 matching over 10 bases. Trimming cost V 9 bases and J 1 base; bases outside gene matches: 3. The CDR3 totals 14 residues. In germline, CDR1 is SNHLY, CDR2 FYNNEI. The CDR3 bases are TGTGCCAGTAGGACAGGGGGAAGCAATCAGCCCCAGCATTTT. It encodes CASRTGGSNQPQHF.

Judged by abundance, this clonotype is medium-sized. This beta chain was picked up by a library intended for alpha chains and is off target, so its count carries little meaning. V gene TRBV3-1 combines with J gene TRBJ2-6, with D unresolved. Looked up from germline, CDR1 is LGHDT and CDR2 is YNNKEL (reference sequence). The V gene lost 4 bases and the J gene lost 2 bases, with 6 bases spanning the gap. This CDR3 is 14 amino acids long. CDR3 nucleotides: TGTGCCAGCAGCCGAAGGACTGGGGCCAACGTCCTGACTTTC. Translation gives CASSRRTGANVLTF.

The table lists this clonotype with many counts. This beta chain turned up in a library designed for alpha chains; as an off-target read, its abundance says little. This sequence joins TRBV7-9 and TRBJ2-4; 7 nucleotides agree with TRBD2. The CDR3 runs to 15 residues. CDR1 and CDR2 from the germline V gene are SEHNR and FQNEAQ (reference sequence). Trimming removed 2 bases from V and 5 bases from J; junction bases left unmatched: 6. The CDR3 loop reads CASSLRSGTENIQYF. In DNA, the CDR3 is TGTGCCAGCAGCTTACGAAGCGGGACGGAAAACATTCAGTACTTC. The variable domain in full, completed from reference TRBV7-9 and TRBJ2-4, reads DTGVSQNPRHKITKRGQNVTFRCDPISEHNRLYWYRQTLGQGPEFLTYFQNEAQLEKSRLLSDRFSAERPKGSFSTLEIQRTEQGDSAMYLCASSLRSGTENIQYFGAGTRLSVL.

The sample holds many counts of this clonotype. This beta chain is off target for a library built for alpha chains, so its abundance means little. V usage is TRBV20-1 and J usage is TRBJ2-5, with 8 bases identical to TRBD2. Unmatched junction bases numbered 7, after V lost 6 bases and J lost 1 base. There are 14 residues in the CDR3. CDR1 is DFQATT and CDR2 is SNEGSKA in the germline V gene (reference sequence). The DNA for the CDR3 is TGCAGTGCCACGGGGACTAGTGTCCAAGAGACCCAGTACTTC. This codes for CSATGTSVQETQYF.

This clonotype occurred many times. The library was designed around alpha chains, so this beta chain is a stray read whose abundance carries little weight. The rearrangement links TRBV3-1 to TRBJ2-2; D possibly uses TRBD1 or TRBD2 (5 bases each). The CDR3 totals 14 residues. The germline V and J ends were trimmed by 4 bases and 7 bases, with 13 bases remaining between them. Germline CDR1 and CDR2: LGHDT and YNNKEL (reference sequence). The CDR3 nucleotides read TGTGCCAGCAGCCGGGACGGGACCAGCGGGGAGCTGTTTTTT. This codes for CASSRDGTSGELFF.

This clonotype was recorded many times. The size of this beta chain means little, since it is a stray read in a library made for alpha chains. The rearrangement joins TRBV6-7 to TRBJ1-4; perhaps TRBD1 as D (6 bases). TRBV6-7 is placed among ORFs of uncertain function. The CDR3 spans 18 residues. The ends were cut back, 7 bases at V and 6 bases at J, with 27 bases in the middle. The CDR3 reads CASILISVSGAVDEKLFF. The CDR3 region has the DNA TGTGCCAGCATCCTAATTTCCGTTTCGGGGGCGGTTGATGAAAAACTGTTTTTT.

By share, this clonotype counts as medium-sized (0.01 to 0.1%). This beta chain is an off-target read within a library intended for alpha chains, so its frequency means little. The rearrangement links TRBV20-1 to TRBJ2-1; D not certain. Trimming shortened V by 5 bases and J by 6 bases, and 11 bases separated the two germline ends. Germline loops: CDR1 DFQATT, CDR2 SNEGSKA (reference sequence). This CDR3 comprises 12 residues. The CDR3 DNA reads as TGCAGTGCTGCCCAAGGCGGCAATGAGCAGTTCTTC. Translating gives CSAAQGGNEQFF.

This clonotype was picked up many times. This beta chain appears as a stray read in a library generated for alpha chains; its size is not informative. V usage is TRBV4-2 and J usage is TRBJ2-1; D remains ambiguous. V was clipped by 0 bases and J by 10 bases, with 10 bases between them. This CDR3 comprises 13 residues. CDR1 and CDR2 from the germline V gene are LGHNA and YNFKEQ. The CDR3 reads CASSQDLRQEQFF. In nucleotides, the CDR3 is TGTGCCAGCAGCCAAGATCTAAGACAAGAGCAGTTCTTC.

Of note for this clonotype: This beta chain is an unintended read in a library built for alpha chains; its size means little. The chain has TRBV4-1 and TRBJ2-2, with 13 bases lining up with TRBD2. The CDR3 spans 18 residues. CDR1 and CDR2 from the germline V gene are MGHRA and YSYEKL. Trimming took 4 bases from V and 4 from J; bases not matched to a gene: 9. The CDR3 is CASSPIRGTSGATGELFF. CDR3 nucleotide sequence: TGCGCCAGCAGCCCCATAAGGGGGACTAGCGGGGCCACCGGGGAGCTGTTTTTT.

In the case of this clonotype: In a library made to pick up alpha chains, this beta chain is a stray read with a size that means little. The chain combines TRBV27 with TRBJ2-1; D might be TRBD2 (6 bases). Trimming stripped 3 bases from V and 5 bases from J, with 11 bases between. The CDR3 runs 14 residues. The germline gives CDR1 MNHEY, CDR2 SMNVEV (reference sequence). CDR3 residues: CASSLGGGDNEQFF. In DNA, the CDR3 is TGTGCCAGCAGTTTGGGAGGAGGGGACAATGAGCAGTTCTTC.

This clonotype appeared many times. In a library made to pick up alpha chains, this beta chain is a stray read with a size that means little. The V call is TRBV5-1, the J call TRBJ1-1, with a possible D match to TRBD1 (5 bases). The V gene lost 0 bases and the J gene lost 4 bases, with 13 bases spanning the gap. Germline CDR1 SGHRS, CDR2 YFSETQ. The CDR3 spans 15 residues. The CDR3 sequence is CASSLAGGVGTEAFF. The CDR3 nucleotides are TGCGCCAGCAGCTTGGCCGGAGGGGTCGGCACTGAAGCTTTCTTT.

This clonotype was detected ten times or more. Within a library made for alpha chains, this beta chain is off target, and its count is uninformative. The chain couples TRBV6-5 to TRBJ2-3, with 14 bases identical to TRBD2. The germline V gene encodes CDR1 MNHEY and CDR2 SVGAGI. Trimming removed 0 bases from V and 6 bases from J; junction bases left unmatched: 11. This CDR3 has 19 residues. The CDR3 sequence: CASSYSAPGLAGVSDTQYF. The CDR3 nucleotides read TGTGCCAGCAGTTACTCGGCCCCGGGACTAGCGGGAGTTTCCGATACGCAGTATTTT.

At least ten counts were recorded for this clonotype. This beta chain is a stray sequence in a library constructed for alpha chains; its clone size is not meaningful. The gene calls are TRBV4-1 and TRBJ1-3; D unresolved. The germline V gene encodes CDR1 MGHRA and CDR2 YSYEKL. V shed 4 bases and J shed 1 base, with 8 bases lying between them. The CDR3 length is 14 residues. CDR3 bases: TGCGCCAGCAGCCGCCAGGTATCTGGAAACACCATATATTTT. Protein product: CASSRQVSGNTIYF.

This clonotype was detected ten times or more. This beta chain is an unintended read in a library built for alpha chains; its size means little. The chain has TRBV5-1 and TRBJ2-1, with D unresolved. Germline V CDR1 and CDR2: SGHRS, YFSETQ. This CDR3 is built from 13 residues. V lost 4 bases and J lost 4, with 9 bases in between. The CDR3 DNA reads as TGCGCCAGCAGCCCTGACTCTTACAATGAGCAGTTCTTC. Translating it yields CASSPDSYNEQFF.

This clonotype is judged medium-sized (0.01 to 0.1%). This beta chain is off target for a library built for alpha chains, so its abundance means little. The V call is TRBV5-1, the J call TRBJ1-2; the D is unclear. V shed 2 bases and J shed 0 bases, with 11 bases lying between them. The CDR3 is 15 residues long. The germline V gene has CDR1 SGHRS and CDR2 YFSETQ. Written as DNA, the CDR3 is TGCGCCAGCAGCTTTAAGACCCCAGCTAACTATGGCTACACCTTC. Translation gives CASSFKTPANYGYTF.

This clonotype appeared a few times. This beta chain turned up in a library designed for alpha chains; as an off-target read, its abundance says little. CDR3 coding DNA: TGTGCCTGGAGTTTGGGGGACCGAATGAACACTGAAGCTTTCTTT. Protein sequence: CAWSLGDRMNTEAFF. The chain has TRBV30 and TRBJ1-1, with a weak D call TRBD1 (5 bases). Germline values: CDR1 GTSNPN, CDR2 SVGIG (reference sequence). The CDR3 contains 15 residues. Deletions cut 2 bases from V and 0 bases from J, with 13 bases between.

Notes on this clonotype: In a library made to pick up alpha chains, this beta chain is a stray read with a size that means little. The chain has TRBV6-5 and TRBJ2-1; 7 nucleotides line up with TRBD2. Trimming removed 2 bases from V and 8 bases from J; junction bases left unmatched: 33. Germline CDR1 and CDR2: MNHEY and SVGAGI. The CDR3 consists of 23 residues. CDR3 bases: TGTGCCAGCAGTTACCCTACCCCCCTAGACGGTGCGGTGCGGGAGTATCGAGGTGATGAGCAGTTCTTC. As protein: CASSYPTPLDGAVREYRGDEQFF.

At least ten counts were recorded for this clonotype. With the library built for alpha chains, this beta chain is off target and its frequency is not meaningful. J is TRBJ1-3 and V is TRBV12-3 or TRBV12-4; 10 nucleotides agree with TRBD1. The CDR3 runs 17 residues. V gave up 6 bases and J gave up 2 bases; unmatched junction bases: 10. The chain's CDR3 is CASRQGQGRTTGNTIYF. DNA for the CDR3: TGTGCCAGCAGGCAGGGACAGGGGCGCACAACTGGAAACACCATATATTTT.

This clonotype was counted ten times or more. This beta chain is an unintended read in a library built for alpha chains; its size means little. J is TRBJ2-5 and V is TRBV10-3; possibly TRBD1 for D (5 bases). Trimming took off 6 bases at V and 2 bases at J, with 7 bases between the two ends. Germline values: CDR1 ENHRY, CDR2 SYGVKD. The CDR3 loop spans 12 amino acids. This CDR3 reads CAISDRQETQYF. The CDR3 nucleotides are TGTGCCATCAGCGACAGACAAGAGACCCAGTACTTC.

This clonotype was counted many times. This beta chain is off target for a library built for alpha chains, so its abundance means little. This chain connects TRBV27 to TRBJ2-2; D gene uncertain. CDR1 and CDR2 from the germline V gene are MNHEY and SMNVEV (reference sequence). The CDR3 is made up of 15 amino acids. V dropped 2 bases and J dropped 6 bases, with 13 bases sitting between them. CDR3 bases: TGTGCCAGCAGTTTAGTGTCGCCACCGGCCGGGGAGCTGTTTTTT. Its protein product is CASSLVSPPAGELFF.